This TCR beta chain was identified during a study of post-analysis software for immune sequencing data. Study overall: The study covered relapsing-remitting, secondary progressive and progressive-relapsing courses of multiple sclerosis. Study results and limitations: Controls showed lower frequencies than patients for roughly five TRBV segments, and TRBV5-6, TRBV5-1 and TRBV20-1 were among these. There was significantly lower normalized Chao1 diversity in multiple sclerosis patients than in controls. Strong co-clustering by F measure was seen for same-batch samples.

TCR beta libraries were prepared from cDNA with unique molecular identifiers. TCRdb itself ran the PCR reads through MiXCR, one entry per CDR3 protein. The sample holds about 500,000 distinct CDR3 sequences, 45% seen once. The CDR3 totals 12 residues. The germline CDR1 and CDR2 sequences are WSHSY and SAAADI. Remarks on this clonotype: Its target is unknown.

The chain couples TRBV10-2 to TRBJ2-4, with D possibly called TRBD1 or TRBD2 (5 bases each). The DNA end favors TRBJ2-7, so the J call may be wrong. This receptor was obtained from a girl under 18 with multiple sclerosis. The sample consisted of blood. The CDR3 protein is CASRKGRYEQYF. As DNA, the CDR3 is TGCGCCAGCAGGAAGGGACGATACGAGCAGTACTTC.